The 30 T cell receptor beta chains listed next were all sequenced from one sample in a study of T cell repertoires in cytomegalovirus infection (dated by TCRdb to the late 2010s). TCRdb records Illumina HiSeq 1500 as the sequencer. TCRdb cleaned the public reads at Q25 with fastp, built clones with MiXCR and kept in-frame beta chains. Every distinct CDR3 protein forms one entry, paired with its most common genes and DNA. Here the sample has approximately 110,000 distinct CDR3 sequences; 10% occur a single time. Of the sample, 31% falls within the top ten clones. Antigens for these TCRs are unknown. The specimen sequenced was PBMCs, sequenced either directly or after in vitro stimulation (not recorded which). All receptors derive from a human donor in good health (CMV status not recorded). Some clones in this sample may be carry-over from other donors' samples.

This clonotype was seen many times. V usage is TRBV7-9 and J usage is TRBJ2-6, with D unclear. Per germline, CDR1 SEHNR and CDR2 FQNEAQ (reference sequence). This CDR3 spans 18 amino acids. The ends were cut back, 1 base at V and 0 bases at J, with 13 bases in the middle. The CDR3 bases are TGTGCCAGCAGCTTAGTTCGGTCTCCCGACTCTGGGGCCAACGTCCTGACTTTC. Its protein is CASSLVRSPDSGANVLTF.

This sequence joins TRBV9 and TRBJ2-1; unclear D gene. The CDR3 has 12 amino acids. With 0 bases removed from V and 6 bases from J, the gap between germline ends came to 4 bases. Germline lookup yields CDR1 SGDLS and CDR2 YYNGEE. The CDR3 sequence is CASSVGPNEQFF. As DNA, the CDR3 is TGTGCCAGCAGCGTAGGGCCCAATGAGCAGTTCTTC.

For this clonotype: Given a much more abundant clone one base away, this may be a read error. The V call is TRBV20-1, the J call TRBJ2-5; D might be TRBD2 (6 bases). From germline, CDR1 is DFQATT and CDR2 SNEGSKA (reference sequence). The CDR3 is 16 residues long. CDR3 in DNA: TGCTGTGCTAGAAGGCTCGCGGGGCTAAAGAGGGAGACCCAGTACTTC. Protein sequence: CCARRLAGLKRETQYF.

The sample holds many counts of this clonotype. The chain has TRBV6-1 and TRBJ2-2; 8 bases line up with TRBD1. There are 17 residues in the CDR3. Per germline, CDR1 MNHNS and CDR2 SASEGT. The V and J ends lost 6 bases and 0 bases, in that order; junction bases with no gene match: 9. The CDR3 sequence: CASRGPAGGANTGELFF. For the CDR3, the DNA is TGTGCCAGCAGGGGCCCAGCAGGGGGCGCGAACACCGGGGAGCTGTTTTTT.

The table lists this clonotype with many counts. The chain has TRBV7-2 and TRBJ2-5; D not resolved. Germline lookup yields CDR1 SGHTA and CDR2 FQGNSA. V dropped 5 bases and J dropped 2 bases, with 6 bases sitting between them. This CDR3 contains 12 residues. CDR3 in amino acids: CASSPSQETQYF. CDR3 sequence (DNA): TGTGCCAGCAGCCCCTCACAAGAGACCCAGTACTTC.

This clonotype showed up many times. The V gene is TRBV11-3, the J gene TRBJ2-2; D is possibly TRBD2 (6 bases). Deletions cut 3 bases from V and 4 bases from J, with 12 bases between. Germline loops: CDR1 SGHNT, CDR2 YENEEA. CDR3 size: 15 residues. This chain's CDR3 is CASSFHSGSTGELFF. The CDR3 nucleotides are TGTGCCAGCAGCTTCCATAGCGGCAGCACCGGGGAGCTGTTTTTT. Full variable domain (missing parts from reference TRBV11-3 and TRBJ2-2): EAGVVQSPRYKIIEKKQPVAFWCNPISGHNTLYWYLQNLGQGPELLIRYENEEAVDDSQLPKDRFSAERLKGVDSTLKIQPAELGDSAVYLCASSFHSGSTGELFFGEGSRLTVL.

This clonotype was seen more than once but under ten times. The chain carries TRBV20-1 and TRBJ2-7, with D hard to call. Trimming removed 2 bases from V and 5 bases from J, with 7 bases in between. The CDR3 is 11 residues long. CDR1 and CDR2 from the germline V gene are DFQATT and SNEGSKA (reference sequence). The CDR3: CSARSRDEQYF. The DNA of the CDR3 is TGCAGTGCTAGATCTAGGGACGAGCAGTACTTC.

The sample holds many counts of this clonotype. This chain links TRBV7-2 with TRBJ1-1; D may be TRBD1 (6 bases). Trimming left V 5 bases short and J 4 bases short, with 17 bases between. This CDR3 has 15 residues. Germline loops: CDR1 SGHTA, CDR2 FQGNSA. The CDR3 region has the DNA TGTGCCAGCAGCCCCCGGGGGGGGGCGGGCACTGAAGCTTTCTTT. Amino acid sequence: CASSPRGGAGTEAFF.

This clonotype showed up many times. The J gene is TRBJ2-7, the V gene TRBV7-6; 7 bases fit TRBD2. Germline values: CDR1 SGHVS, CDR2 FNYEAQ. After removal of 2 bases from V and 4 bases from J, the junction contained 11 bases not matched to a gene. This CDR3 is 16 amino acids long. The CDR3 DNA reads TGTGCCAGCAGCTTACGTCCGGGAGGAAAGGGTTACGAGCAGTACGTC. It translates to CASSLRPGGKGYEQYV.

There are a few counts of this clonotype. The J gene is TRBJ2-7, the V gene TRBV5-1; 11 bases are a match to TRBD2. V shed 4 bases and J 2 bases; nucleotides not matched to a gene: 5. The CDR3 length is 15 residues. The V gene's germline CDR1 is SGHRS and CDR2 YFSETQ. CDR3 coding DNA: TGCGCCAGCAGCCCGGGACTAGCGGAAGCCTACGAGCAGTACGTC. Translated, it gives CASSPGLAEAYEQYV.

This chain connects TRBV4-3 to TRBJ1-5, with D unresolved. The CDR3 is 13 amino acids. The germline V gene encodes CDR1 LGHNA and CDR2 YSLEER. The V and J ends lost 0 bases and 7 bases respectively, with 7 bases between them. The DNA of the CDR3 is TGCGCCAGCAGCCAAGATAGGGTACAGCCCCAGCATTTT. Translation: CASSQDRVQPQHF.

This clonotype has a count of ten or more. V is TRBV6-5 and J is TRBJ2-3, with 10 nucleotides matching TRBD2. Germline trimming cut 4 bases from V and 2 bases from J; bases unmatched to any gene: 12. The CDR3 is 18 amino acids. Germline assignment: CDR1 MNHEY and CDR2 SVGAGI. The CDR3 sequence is CASSWASGSTRTTDTQYF. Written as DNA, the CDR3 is TGTGCCAGCAGTTGGGCTAGCGGGAGCACAAGAACCACAGATACGCAGTATTTT.

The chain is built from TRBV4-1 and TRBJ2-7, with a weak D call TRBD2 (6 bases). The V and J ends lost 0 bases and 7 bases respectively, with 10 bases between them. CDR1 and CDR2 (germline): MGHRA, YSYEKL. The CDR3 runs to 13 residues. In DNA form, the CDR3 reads TGCGCCAGCAGCCAAGATGCCCGGGGGGAGCAGTACTTC. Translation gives CASSQDARGEQYF.

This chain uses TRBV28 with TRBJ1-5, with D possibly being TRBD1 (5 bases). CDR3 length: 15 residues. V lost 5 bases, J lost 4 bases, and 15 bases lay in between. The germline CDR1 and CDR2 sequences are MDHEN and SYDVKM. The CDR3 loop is CASSVGGGPNQPQHF. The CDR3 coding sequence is TGTGCCAGCAGTGTAGGCGGGGGACCAAATCAGCCCCAGCATTTT.

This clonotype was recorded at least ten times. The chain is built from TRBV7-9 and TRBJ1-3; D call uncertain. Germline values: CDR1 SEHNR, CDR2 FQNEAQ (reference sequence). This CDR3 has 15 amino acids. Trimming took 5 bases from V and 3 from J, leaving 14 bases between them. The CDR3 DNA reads TGTGCCAGCAGCCGGCCGGGGTCGGGTGGAAACACCATATATTTT. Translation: CASSRPGSGGNTIYF.

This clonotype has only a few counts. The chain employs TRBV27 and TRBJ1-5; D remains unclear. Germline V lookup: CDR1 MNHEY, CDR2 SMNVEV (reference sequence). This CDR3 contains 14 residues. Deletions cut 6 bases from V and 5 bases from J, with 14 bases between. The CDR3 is CASSRRRADQPQHF. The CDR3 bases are TGTGCCAGCAGCCGACGGCGGGCAGATCAGCCCCAGCATTTT.

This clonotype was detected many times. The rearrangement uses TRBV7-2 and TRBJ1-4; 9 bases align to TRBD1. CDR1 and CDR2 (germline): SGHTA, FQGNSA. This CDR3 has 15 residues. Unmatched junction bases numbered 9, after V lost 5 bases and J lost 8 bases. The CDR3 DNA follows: TGTGCCAGCAGCCCCATGGGACAGGGAAGCGAAAAACTGTTTTTT. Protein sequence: CASSPMGQGSEKLFF.

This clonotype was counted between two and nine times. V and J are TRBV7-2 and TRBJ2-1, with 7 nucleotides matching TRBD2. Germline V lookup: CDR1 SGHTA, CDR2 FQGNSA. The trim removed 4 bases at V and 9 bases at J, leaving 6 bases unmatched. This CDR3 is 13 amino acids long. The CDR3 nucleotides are TGTGCCAGCAGCTCATTGCGGGAGACTGAGCAGTTCTTC. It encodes CASSSLRETEQFF.

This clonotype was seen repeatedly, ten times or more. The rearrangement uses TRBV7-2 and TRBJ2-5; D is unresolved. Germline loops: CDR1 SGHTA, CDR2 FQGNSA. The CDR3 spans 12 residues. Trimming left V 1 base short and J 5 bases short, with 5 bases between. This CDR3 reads CASSLVWETQYF. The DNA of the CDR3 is TGTGCCAGCAGCTTAGTCTGGGAGACCCAGTACTTC.

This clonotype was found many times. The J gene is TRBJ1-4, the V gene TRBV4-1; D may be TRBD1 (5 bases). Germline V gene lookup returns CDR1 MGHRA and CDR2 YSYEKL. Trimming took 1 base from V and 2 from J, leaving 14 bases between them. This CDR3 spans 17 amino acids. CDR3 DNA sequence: TGCGCCAGCAGCCAAGCCCGGGGGTGGGGGACTAATGAAAAACTGTTTTTT. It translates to CASSQARGWGTNEKLFF.

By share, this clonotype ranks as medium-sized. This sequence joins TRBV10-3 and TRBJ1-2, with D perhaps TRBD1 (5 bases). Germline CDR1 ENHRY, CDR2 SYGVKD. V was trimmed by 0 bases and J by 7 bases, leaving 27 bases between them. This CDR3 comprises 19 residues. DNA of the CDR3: TGTGCCATCAGTGAGTCTGGATTGGGAAAAACAGCCCGAGGGGCTGGCTACACCTTC. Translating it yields CAISESGLGKTARGAGYTF.

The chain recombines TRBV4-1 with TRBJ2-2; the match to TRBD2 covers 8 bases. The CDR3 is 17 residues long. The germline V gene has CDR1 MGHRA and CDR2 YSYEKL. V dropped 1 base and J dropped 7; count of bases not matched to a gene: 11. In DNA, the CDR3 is TGCGCCAGCAGCCAAGTGGGAGCGGGAGTCCACCACGGGGAGCTGTTTTTT. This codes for CASSQVGAGVHHGELFF.

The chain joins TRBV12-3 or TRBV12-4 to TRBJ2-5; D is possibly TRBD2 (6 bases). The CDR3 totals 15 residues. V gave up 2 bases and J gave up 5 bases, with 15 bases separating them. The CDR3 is CASSLMAGRGETQYF. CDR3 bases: TGTGCCAGCAGTTTAATGGCGGGACGGGGGGAGACCCAGTACTTC.

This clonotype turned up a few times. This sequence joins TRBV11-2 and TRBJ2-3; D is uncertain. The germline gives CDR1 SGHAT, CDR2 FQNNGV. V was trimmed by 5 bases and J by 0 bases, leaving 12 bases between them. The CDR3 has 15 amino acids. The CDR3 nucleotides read TGTGCCAGCAGCCGAAATGGGGTTAGCACAGATACGCAGTATTTT. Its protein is CASSRNGVSTDTQYF. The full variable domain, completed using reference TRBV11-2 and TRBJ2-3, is EAGVAQSPRYKIIEKRQSVAFWCNPISGHATLYWYQQILGQGPKLLIQFQNNGVVDDSQLPKDRFSAERLKGVDSTLKIQPAKLEDSAVYLCASSRNGVSTDTQYFGPGTRLTVL.

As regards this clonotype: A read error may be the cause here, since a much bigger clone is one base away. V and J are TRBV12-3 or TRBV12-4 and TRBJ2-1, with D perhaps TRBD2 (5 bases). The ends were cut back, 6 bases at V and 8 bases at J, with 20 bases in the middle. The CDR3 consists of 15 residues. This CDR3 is CASSPLGSVSYEQFF. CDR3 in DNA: TGTGCCAGCAGCCCCCTTGGGAGCGTGAGCTATGAGCAGTTCTTC.

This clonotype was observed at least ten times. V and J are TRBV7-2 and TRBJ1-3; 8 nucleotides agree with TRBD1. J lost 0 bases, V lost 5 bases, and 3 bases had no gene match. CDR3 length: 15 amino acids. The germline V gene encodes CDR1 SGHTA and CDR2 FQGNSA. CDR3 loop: CASSVDRVSGNTIYF. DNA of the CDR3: TGTGCCAGCAGCGTGGACAGGGTCTCTGGAAACACCATATATTTT. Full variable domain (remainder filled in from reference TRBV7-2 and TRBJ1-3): GAGVSQSPSNKVTEKGKDVELRCDPISGHTALYWYRQSLGQGLEFLIYFQGNSAPDKSGLPSDRFSAERTGGSVSTLTIQRTQQEDSAVYLCASSVDRVSGNTIYFGEGSWLTVV.

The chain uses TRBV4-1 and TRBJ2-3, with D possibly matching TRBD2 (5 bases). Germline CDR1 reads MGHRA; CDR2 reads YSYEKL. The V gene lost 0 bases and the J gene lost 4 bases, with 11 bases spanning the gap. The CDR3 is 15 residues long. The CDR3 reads CASSQEELVSDTQYF. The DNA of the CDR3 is TGCGCCAGCAGCCAAGAGGAACTAGTCTCAGATACGCAGTATTTT.

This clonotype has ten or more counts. In DNA form, the CDR3 reads TGTGCCAGCAGTCCCCTCGGAGCTGAGCAGTTCTTC. Encoded protein: CASSPLGAEQFF. V usage is TRBV12-3 or TRBV12-4 and J usage is TRBJ2-1; D is uncertain. The CDR3 length is 12 residues. The V end was cut by 5 bases, the J end by 9 bases, with 11 bases between.

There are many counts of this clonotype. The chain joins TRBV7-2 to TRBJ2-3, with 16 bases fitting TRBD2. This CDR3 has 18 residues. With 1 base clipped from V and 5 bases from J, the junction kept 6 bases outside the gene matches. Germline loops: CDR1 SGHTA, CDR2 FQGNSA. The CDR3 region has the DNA TGTGCCAGCAGCTTAGTCGGGACTAGCGGGAGGGCCGTAGATACGCAGTATTTT. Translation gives CASSLVGTSGRAVDTQYF.

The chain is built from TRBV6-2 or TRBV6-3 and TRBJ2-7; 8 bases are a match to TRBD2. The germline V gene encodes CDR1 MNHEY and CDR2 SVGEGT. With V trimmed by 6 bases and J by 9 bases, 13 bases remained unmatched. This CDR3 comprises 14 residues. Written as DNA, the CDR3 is TGTGCCAGCAGACTAGCGGAAACTCTACGAGGGCAGTACTTC. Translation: CASRLAETLRGQYF.